The clone carrying this TCR beta chain was counted between two and nine times. The sample belongs to a study of identical twins. TCRdb recomputed calls from the 5' RACE reads with MiXCR, one row per CDR3 protein. This sample has some 730,000 distinct CDR3 sequences; roughly 18% occur once, and the top ten carry around 13%. This CDR3 region has 13 residues. Germline V gene data show CDR1 as SQVTM and CDR2 as ANQGSEA. V shed 6 bases and J shed 3 bases, with 11 bases lying between them. These data also formed part of another study, on T cells expressing NK-cell markers. From that second work: Seven of the eight sequenced donors were classified as HCMV-seropositive, and one was classified as seronegative.

This receptor was obtained from a woman between 18 and 29 years old in good health. The rearrangement uses TRBV29-1 and TRBJ2-2, with a possible D match to TRBD1 (5 bases). Source material: PBMCs. CDR3 sequence: CSVETDYTGELFF. The CDR3 bases are TGCAGCGTCGAGACAGACTACACCGGGGAGCTGTTTTTT.